Each of the 10 T cell receptor beta chains below was sequenced from the same sample in a study of T cells in Graves' hyperthyroidism and ophthalmopathy. It was RNA transcripts that yielded the amplified TCR beta CDR3 regions. Initially, a first-round RT-PCR of the TCR CDR3 employed the HTBI primer set. TCRdb passed the multiplex PCR reads through MiXCR, listing each CDR3 protein once. The sample has roughly 710,000 distinct CDR3 sequences; approximately 40% are singletons. Material for sequencing was blood. These receptor sequences come from a woman in her 40s with Graves' hyperthyroidism.

This clonotype occurred once. The chain uses TRBV29-1 and TRBJ1-2, with 8 bases matching TRBD1. V trimming: 0 bases; J trimming: 7 bases; junction bases outside the gene matches: 7. The germline CDR1 and CDR2 sequences are SQVTM and ANQGSEA. The CDR3 has 14 residues. The DNA of the CDR3 is TGCAGCGTTGAAGATCCAGGGGGCTACGGTGGCTACACCTTC. As protein: CSVEDPGGYGGYTF.

On this clonotype: This could be a read error, since a much larger clone is one nucleotide away. J is TRBJ2-2 and V is TRBV13, with TRBD2 as a possible D gene (5 bases). Germline loops: CDR1 PRHDT, CDR2 FYEKMQ (reference sequence). The CDR3 length is 11 residues. Here the CDR3 reads CASRSTGELLF. The DNA for the CDR3 is TGTGCCAGCCGTTCAACCGGGGAGCTGCTTTTT.

CDR3 sequence reads: CASSYDRWGGSSEAFF. CDR3 in DNA: TGTGCCAGCAGTTACGACCGTTGGGGGGGTTCATCTGAAGCTTTCTTT. The chain combines TRBV6-5 with TRBJ1-1; weak D call: TRBD1 (5 bases). The CDR3 length is 16 residues. CDR1 and CDR2 from the germline V gene are MNHEY and SVGAGI. V lost 2 bases to trimming and J lost 6 bases, with 19 bases between them.

Points on this clonotype: Mismatch with germline at one junction end may stem from a read error. J is TRBJ2-7 and V is TRBV12-3 or TRBV12-4; a weak D match, TRBD2 (6 bases). This CDR3 is built from 13 residues. The CDR3 nucleotides read TGTGCCAGCATCAGCGGGTGGTCCTACGGGCAGTACTTC. Residues: CASISGWSYGQYF.

The count of this clonotype is one. The V gene is TRBV19, the J gene TRBJ1-3, with a weak D call TRBD1 (5 bases). Germline lookup yields CDR1 LNHDA and CDR2 SQIVND (reference sequence). The CDR3 length is 16 residues. Trimming left V 10 bases short and J 0 bases short, with 19 bases between. The CDR3 region is CAISSGRPYSGNTIYF. The DNA for the CDR3 is TGTGCCATATCCTCGGGACGGCCCTACTCTGGAAACACCATATATTTT.

With respect to this clonotype: Being one base from a much bigger clone, this may be a read error. The V gene is TRBV20-1, the J gene TRBJ1-5, with no clear D. Trimming took off 5 bases at V and 3 bases at J, with 11 bases between the two ends. The CDR3 covers 13 residues. The germline CDR1 and CDR2 sequences are DFQATT and SNEGSKA (reference sequence). CDR3 in DNA: TGCAGTGCTGGAGCGGCAGCCAATCAGCCCCAGCATTTT. Its translation: CSAGAAANQPQHF.

This clonotype was picked up many times. The J gene is TRBJ2-5, the V gene TRBV5-4, with D possibly TRBD1 on 5 matching bases. Trimming left V 0 bases short and J 2 bases short, with 11 bases between. This CDR3 spans 15 amino acids. Germline V gene data show CDR1 as SGHNT and CDR2 as YYREEE (reference sequence). CDR3 in amino acids: CASSLAVGEQETQYF. The CDR3 DNA is TGTGCCAGCAGCTTGGCCGTAGGGGAACAAGAGACCCAGTACTTC.

This clonotype was detected ten times or more. V is TRBV11-3 and J is TRBJ2-7, with 11 bases identical to TRBD1. In germline, CDR1 is SGHNT, CDR2 YENEEA. This CDR3 region has 15 residues. The V and J ends lost 2 bases and 7 bases, in that order; junction bases with no gene match: 7. The CDR3 loop is CASSLTGQGVMEQYF. In DNA form, the CDR3 reads TGTGCCAGCAGCTTAACGGGACAGGGGGTAATGGAGCAGTACTTC.

J is TRBJ2-3 and V is TRBV5-1; D call uncertain. The V gene lost 4 bases and the J gene lost 2 bases, with 11 bases spanning the gap. CDR3 size: 14 residues. Germline loops: CDR1 SGHRS, CDR2 YFSETQ. The CDR3 is CASSPVHFTDTQYF. The DNA for the CDR3 is TGCGCCAGCAGCCCAGTACACTTCACAGATACGCAGTATTTT. Combining the CDR3 with reference TRBV5-1 and TRBJ2-3 gives the whole variable domain KAGVTQTPRYLIKTRGQQVTLSCSPISGHRSVSWYQQTPGQGLQFLFEYFSETQRNKGNFPGRFSGRQFSNSRSEMNVSTLELGDSALYLCASSPVHFTDTQYFGPGTRLTVL.

This clonotype was observed many times. The chain combines TRBV12-3 or TRBV12-4 with TRBJ1-1; weak D call: TRBD1 (5 bases). This CDR3 comprises 13 residues. Trimming left V 7 bases short and J 6 bases short, with 15 bases between. For the CDR3, the DNA is TGTGCCAGCATCCAAAGGGACGTCTCTGAAGCTTTCTTT. Translated, it gives CASIQRDVSEAFF.